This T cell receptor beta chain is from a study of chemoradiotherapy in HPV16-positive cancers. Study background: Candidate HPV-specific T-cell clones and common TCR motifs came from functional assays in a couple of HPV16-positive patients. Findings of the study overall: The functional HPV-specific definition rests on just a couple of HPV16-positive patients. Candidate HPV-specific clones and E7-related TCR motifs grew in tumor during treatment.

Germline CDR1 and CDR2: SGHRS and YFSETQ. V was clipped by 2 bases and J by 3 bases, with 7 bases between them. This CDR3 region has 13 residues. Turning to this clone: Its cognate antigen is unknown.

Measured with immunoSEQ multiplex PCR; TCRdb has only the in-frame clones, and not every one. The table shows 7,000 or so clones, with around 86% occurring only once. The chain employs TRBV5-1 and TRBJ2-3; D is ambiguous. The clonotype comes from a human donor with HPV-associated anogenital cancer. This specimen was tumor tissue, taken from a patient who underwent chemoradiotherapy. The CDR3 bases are TGCGCCAGCAGCTTCGAAGGAACAGATACGCAGTATTTT. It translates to CASSFEGTDTQYF.